This T cell receptor beta chain is drawn from a study of Ad26.COV2.S vaccination and SARS-CoV-2 variants. The treatment: roughly 18 received Ad26.COV2.S at low or high dose, single or two shots; a few received placebo; per-sample allocation not given. The samples were gathered on day 63 after the first injection of vaccine or placebo. Points from the study as a whole: Breadth and depth estimates from TCRs may understate total T cell responses.

V lost 3 bases to trimming and J lost 6 bases; unmatched junction nucleotides: 6. In germline, CDR1 is SGHKS, CDR2 YYEKEE (reference sequence). This CDR3 is built from 14 residues. Comments on this clone: Its antigen is currently unknown.

Using immunoSEQ multiplex PCR, the repertoire was profiled, and TCRdb retains in-frame clones only, with some absent. Of roughly 400,000 clones in the sample, 70% to 90% were seen once. The clonotype was recovered from a person aged 18-65 years who received the Ad26.COV2.S COVID-19 vaccine or a placebo. Specimen: peripheral blood, collected in a trial of Ad26.COV2.S vaccine versus placebo. V is TRBV5-5 and J is TRBJ2-1, with TRBD1 matching over 7 bases. As DNA, the CDR3 is TGTGCCAGCAGCTCACTCGGGACAGTCAATGAGCAGTTCTTC. This encodes CASSSLGTVNEQFF.